Below, 9 T cell receptor beta chains from the same sample are listed, as sequenced in a study of T cells in Graves' hyperthyroidism and ophthalmopathy. Researchers amplified the TCR beta CDR3 regions from RNA transcripts. Primed by the HTBI set, a first-round RT-PCR was run on the TCR CDR3. TCRdb redid the calling of the multiplex PCR reads with MiXCR, one entry per CDR3 protein. The profile shows 540,000 or so distinct CDR3 sequences, 15% to 18% of them singletons. The sequenced sample consisted of blood. The receptor set was obtained from a woman aged 30 to 39 with Graves' hyperthyroidism.

The V and J genes are TRBV10-3 and TRBJ2-3; D is unresolved. V was pared by 6 bases and J by 0 bases, with 7 bases between. The CDR3 contains 13 residues. Germline V gene sequence: CDR1 ENHRY, CDR2 SYGVKD. CDR3 sequence reads: CAIRVTSTDTQYF. DNA of the CDR3: TGTGCCATCAGGGTGACCAGCACAGATACGCAGTATTTT.

This clonotype was seen repeatedly, ten times or more. The chain employs TRBV12-3 or TRBV12-4 and TRBJ2-1, with 7 bases lining up with TRBD1. The CDR3 is 16 amino acids. Trimming removed 2 bases from V and 1 base from J; junction bases left unmatched: 5. CDR3 amino acids: CASSLRQGVSYNEQFF. CDR3 in DNA: TGTGCCAGCAGTTTACGGCAGGGGGTGTCCTACAATGAGCAGTTCTTC.

This clonotype was observed at least ten times. This chain uses TRBV15 with TRBJ1-2; D is possibly TRBD1 (5 bases). V lost 0 bases, J lost 2 bases, and 10 bases lay in between. CDR1 is LNHNV and CDR2 is YYDKDF in the germline V gene (reference sequence). The CDR3 consists of 15 residues. The CDR3 sequence is CATSRDIQGNYGYTF. The CDR3 region has the DNA TGTGCCACCAGCAGAGATATCCAGGGCAACTATGGCTACACCTTC. The full variable domain, its missing parts supplied by reference TRBV15 and TRBJ1-2, is DAMVIQNPRYQVTQFGKPVTLSCSQTLNHNVMYWYQQKSSQAPKLLFHYYDKDFNNEADTPDNFQSRRPNTSFCFLDIRSPGLGDTAMYLCATSRDIQGNYGYTFGSGTRLTVV.

In this sample, this clonotype turned up many times. The V call is TRBV20-1, the J call TRBJ2-7, with D possibly matching TRBD2 (5 bases). The CDR3 extends over 15 amino acids. Germline V gene data show CDR1 as DFQATT and CDR2 as SNEGSKA (reference sequence). V was cut by 3 bases and J by 0 bases, with 15 bases left in between. The CDR3 protein is CSARPVSGSSYEQYF. The DNA for the CDR3 is TGCAGTGCTAGGCCCGTCTCGGGAAGCTCCTACGAGCAGTACTTC.

This clonotype was detected ten times or more. V is TRBV7-9 and J is TRBJ2-1; 10 bases fit TRBD1. The germline gives CDR1 SEHNR, CDR2 FQNEAQ (reference sequence). V was pared by 1 base and J by 7 bases, with 7 bases of the junction left unmatched. This CDR3 is built from 16 residues. The CDR3 bases are TGTGCCAGCAGCTTAGTAACTGCGGACAGGGGGAATGAGCAGTTCTTC. It encodes CASSLVTADRGNEQFF.

V usage is TRBV4-2 and J usage is TRBJ2-1; tentatively, D is TRBD1 or TRBD2 (5 bases each). The CDR3 is made up of 17 amino acids. V dropped 6 bases and J dropped 6 bases, with 24 bases sitting between them. Germline V CDR1 and CDR2: LGHNA, YNFKEQ. The CDR3 DNA is TGTGCCAGCAGAGTACTAAATGGCGGAAGAGGGGCCAATGAGCAGTTCTTC. This codes for CASRVLNGGRGANEQFF.

Only a few counts were recorded for this clonotype. This chain uses TRBV11-3 with TRBJ2-5, with D tentatively TRBD1 or TRBD2 (5 bases each). CDR1 and CDR2 (germline): SGHNT, YENEEA. The CDR3 extends over 13 amino acids. V shed 6 bases and J shed 5 bases, with 13 bases lying between them. The CDR3 region has the DNA TGTGCCAGCAGATCCCTCGAGGGGGAGACCCAGTACTTC. It is translated as CASRSLEGETQYF. The variable domain in full, with the rest retrieved from reference TRBV11-3 and TRBJ2-5, is EAGVVQSPRYKIIEKKQPVAFWCNPISGHNTLYWYLQNLGQGPELLIRYENEEAVDDSQLPKDRFSAERLKGVDSTLKIQPAELGDSAVYLCASRSLEGETQYFGPGTRLLVL.

This clonotype has a handful of counts. V gene TRBV6-6 combines with J gene TRBJ2-6; 9 bases are shared with TRBD1. CDR1 and CDR2 from the germline V gene are MNHNY and SVGAGI (reference sequence). Losses at the gene ends were 2 bases for V and 0 bases for J; bases not matched to a gene: 5. The CDR3 is 18 amino acids. The CDR3 protein is CASSYGTGSSSGANVLTF. CDR3 DNA sequence: TGTGCCAGCAGTTACGGGACAGGGAGTTCCTCTGGGGCCAACGTCCTGACTTTC.

This clonotype showed up just a few times. V is TRBV9 and J is TRBJ1-1; no clear D gene. Germline assignment: CDR1 SGDLS and CDR2 YYNGEE. Trimming took 0 bases from V and 3 from J, leaving 6 bases between them. The CDR3 has 13 residues. The CDR3 is CASSVVWDTEAFF. In DNA form, the CDR3 reads TGTGCCAGCAGCGTAGTTTGGGACACTGAAGCTTTCTTT.